The clone carrying this T cell receptor beta chain occurred once. Sequence at one end of the junction differs from germline and may be a read error. The entry originates in a study of blood T cell repertoires in COVID-19. Study-level background: Collection of acute and convalescent COVID-19 samples took place in the United States, Italy and Spain. Sources were T cells, B-cell-depleted T cells, or PBMCs; the material itself was cDNA or gDNA.

Authors' processing steps: Nucleated cell counts were estimated from reference gene primer amplification. This table comes from immunoSEQ multiplex PCR, and its TCRdb copy is limited to in-frame clones, with some not included. The V and J calls and the clone size are those of that table, but D and trimming were determined from the DNA. Seen here are 70,000 or so clones, approximately 90% observed once, and the top ten hold approximately 10%. Germline assignment: CDR1 MNHEY and CDR2 SVGAGI. CDR3 length: 11 amino acids. The receptor was derived from a man aged 65 to 85 with active or convalescent COVID-19. The rearrangement uses TRBV6-5 and TRBJ1-2; the D is unclear. Sequenced: peripheral blood. CDR3 residues: CASSYLGQDLF. CDR3 coding DNA: TGTGCCAGCAGTTACCTCGGCCAGGATCTCTTC.